This entry is about one TCR beta chain. Its antigen is still unknown. The sample holds no much larger clone one base away, and base qualities are not on file. Donors were about 36 systemically healthy Caucasian individuals from Russia aged 6 to 90 years. Each donor gave around 9.5 milliliters of peripheral blood, collected into EDTA-treated Vacutainer tubes. PBMCs were isolated by Ficoll-Paque density-gradient centrifugation, with at least 6.5 million obtained per sample. Total RNA was extracted from PBMCs with Trizol reagent, with at least 5.5 micrograms obtained per sample. The percentages of naive CD45RAhigh/CD27high T cells were determined by flow cytometry on a PBMC aliquot from every donor. The CDR3, cysteine through phenylalanine, is 13 amino acids long. Of all the DNA, just the CDR3 is kept, 39 bases in frame from base 1. The junction shows trimming of 9 bases on V and 4 bases on J, and the gene matches do not reach 5 bases of it. Based on the germline V gene, the CDR1 and CDR2 sequences are MGHDK and SYGVNS.

The data were taken from a study of blood T cells in healthy people across ages (dated by TCRdb to between 2015 and 2016). Study-wide context: In model experiments, template switching captured about one uniquely barcoded TCR beta cDNA molecule for every two T cells. To track age-related changes in TCR beta repertoire diversity, the study relied on deep sequencing normalized with unique cDNA molecular identifiers. Four age groups were formed from the donors: young (average 16 years), middle-aged (around 41), aged (approximately 60) and long-lived (less than 85). To avoid experimental bias, donors of different ages were randomly spread across the sequencing lanes. Two additional independent replicas of 1 million unique cDNA reads from the same blood draw were analyzed for two donors (one aged 18 to 30 and one aged 80 or older). Study-wide conclusions, independent of this receptor: Observed TCR beta diversity per million T cells fell roughly linearly with age, and a significant reduction was already apparent by age around 40. Because the CMV infection status of the donors was unknown, age-related changes in expanded clonotypes may potentially have been confounded. There was a strong correlation between observed TCR beta diversity and the percentage of naive T cells measured by flow cytometry. Estimates of total diversity from one million sequenced T cells were regarded as lower bounds and underestimates. Conclusive comparison of naive and antigen-experienced compartments was prevented by the profiling of bulk unsorted PBMCs. Compared with the aged group, more naive CD4+ T cells, fewer expanded clones and increased TCR diversity were shown by the long-lived group, suggesting age selection.

The receptor library was made with 5' RACE. TCRdb names Illumina HiSeq 2500 as the instrument used. A second roughly 6 to 11 cycle PCR used a sample-barcoded 5' primer and a J-beta primer mix. A unique molecular identifier was introduced onto each TCR beta cDNA molecule by a template-switch 5' adaptor carrying 12 random nucleotides. Each sample yielded at least 2.5 million CDR3-containing paired-end reads. The Mint cDNA synthesis kit, primed by a TRBC-specific oligonucleotide, was used to synthesize first-strand cDNA from all RNA. All cDNA was treated with uracil-DNA glycosylase and then went through a first 18-cycle PCR with the universal primers M1SS and BC2_uni_R. The study's own analysis went as follows. For normalization, 1 million high-quality reads were randomly selected from each sample, with every read carrying a distinct molecular identifier. Instead of being binned into consensus sequences, reads that shared molecular identifiers were thrown out. MiTCR, run with a Q25 quality threshold and the strictest error-elimination algorithm, handled CDR3 identification, clonotype clustering and error correction. Lower-bound total TCR beta diversity was estimated with a nonparametric unseen species model using Euler transformation. In-frame beta chains were kept once TCRdb had trimmed the public reads at Q25 with fastp and called clones with MiXCR. Rows merge per CDR3 protein into single entries with the most common DNA and genes. Clone size and V and J calls follow TCRdb, not the original study. The sample contains some 1.4 million distinct CDR3 sequences, 40% to 50% of them found a single time. The ten top clones hold roughly 7.7% of the sample.

Sequenced sample: blood. The sequence joins TRBV25-1 to TRBJ1-1; 10 middle bases align to TRBD1. The TCR sequence derives from a woman under 30 in good health. For the CDR3, the sequence is CARTGGIATEAFF. The DNA sequence follows: TGTGCCAGGACAGGGGGCATCGCCACTGAAGCTTTCTTT.